This TCR beta chain came from a study of OX40 agonist ivuxolimab in advanced cancers. In the study overall: Among those enrolled, mean age was around 60 years (range about 23 to 80) and about 79% were male.

Trimming removed 3 bases at V and 5 bases at J, with 14 bases between. Germline CDR1 reads MDHEN; CDR2 reads SYDVKM. This CDR3 comprises 15 residues. Repertoires were generated with immunoSEQ multiplex PCR, while TCRdb's copy carries only in-frame clones and drops some. The sample includes 20,000 to 25,000 clones, 80% to 90% of them seen just once. The sample in question was CD4+ or CD8+ T cells sorted from blood, obtained in a trial of the OX40 agonist ivuxolimab. This receptor was identified in an adult with an advanced solid tumor such as melanoma, head and neck, liver or kidney cancer. The rearrangement joins TRBV28 to TRBJ2-1; tentative D call: TRBD2 (6 bases). This CDR3 is CASSLEGKGDNEQFF. The CDR3 nucleotides read TGTGCCAGCAGTTTGGAGGGTAAAGGGGACAATGAGCAGTTCTTC.